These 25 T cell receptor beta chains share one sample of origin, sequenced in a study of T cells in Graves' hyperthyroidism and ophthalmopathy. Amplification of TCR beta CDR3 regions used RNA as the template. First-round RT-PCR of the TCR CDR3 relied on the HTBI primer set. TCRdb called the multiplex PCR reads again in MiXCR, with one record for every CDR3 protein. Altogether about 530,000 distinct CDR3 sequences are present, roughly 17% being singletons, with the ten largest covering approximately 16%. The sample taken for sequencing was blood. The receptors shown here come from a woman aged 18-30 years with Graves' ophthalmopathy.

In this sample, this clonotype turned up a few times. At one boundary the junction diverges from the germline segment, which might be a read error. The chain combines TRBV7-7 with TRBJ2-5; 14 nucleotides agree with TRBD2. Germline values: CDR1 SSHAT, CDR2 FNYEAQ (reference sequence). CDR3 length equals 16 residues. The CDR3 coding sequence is TGTGCTAGCAGCCAGGGACTAGCGGGAGAAGTTGGGACCCAGTACTTC. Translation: CASSQGLAGEVGTQYF. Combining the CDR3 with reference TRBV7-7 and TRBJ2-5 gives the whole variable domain GAGVSQSPRYKVTKRGQDVTLRCDPISSHATLYWYQQALGQGPEFLTYFNYEAQPDKSGLPSDRFSAERPEGSISTLTIQRTEQRDSAMYRCASSQGLAGEVGTQYFGPGTRLLVL.

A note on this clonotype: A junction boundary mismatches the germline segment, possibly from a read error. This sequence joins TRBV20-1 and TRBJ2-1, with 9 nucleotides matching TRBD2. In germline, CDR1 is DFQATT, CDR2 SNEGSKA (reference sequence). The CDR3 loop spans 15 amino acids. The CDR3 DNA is TGCAGTATCGAGAGAAATAGCGGGGGATACAATAAGCAGTTCTTC. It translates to CSIERNSGGYNKQFF.

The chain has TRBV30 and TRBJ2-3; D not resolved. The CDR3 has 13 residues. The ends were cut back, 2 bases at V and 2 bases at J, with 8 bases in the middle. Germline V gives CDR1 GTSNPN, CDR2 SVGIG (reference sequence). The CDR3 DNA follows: TGTGCCTGGAGTCCCGACCCCACAGATACGCAGTATTTT. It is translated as CAWSPDPTDTQYF.

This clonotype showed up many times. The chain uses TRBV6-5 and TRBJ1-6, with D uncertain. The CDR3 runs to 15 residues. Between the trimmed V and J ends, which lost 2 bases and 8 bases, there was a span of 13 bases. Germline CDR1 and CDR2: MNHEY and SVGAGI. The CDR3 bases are TGTGCCAGCAGTTACATGTCCGGAGTCGATTCACCCCTCCACTTT. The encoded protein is CASSYMSGVDSPLHF.

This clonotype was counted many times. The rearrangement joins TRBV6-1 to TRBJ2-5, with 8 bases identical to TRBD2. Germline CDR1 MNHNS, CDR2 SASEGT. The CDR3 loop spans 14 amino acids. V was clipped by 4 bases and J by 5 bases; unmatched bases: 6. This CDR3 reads CASSVLGLGETQYF. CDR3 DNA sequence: TGTGCCAGCAGTGTCCTGGGACTAGGTGAGACCCAGTACTTC.

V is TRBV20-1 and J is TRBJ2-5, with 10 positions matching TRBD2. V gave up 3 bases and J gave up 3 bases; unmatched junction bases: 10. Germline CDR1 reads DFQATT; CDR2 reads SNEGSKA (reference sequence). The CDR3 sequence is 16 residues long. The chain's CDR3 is CSASRASGSVEETQYF. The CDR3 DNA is TGCAGTGCTAGTCGTGCTAGCGGGAGTGTGGAAGAGACCCAGTACTTC.

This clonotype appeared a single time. CDR3 residues: CNPYSGTSNEQFF. CDR3 DNA sequence: TGCAATCCATACTCGGGGACTAGCAATGAGCAGTTCTTC. The V and J genes are TRBV20-1 and TRBJ2-1; 8 bases align to TRBD2. CDR1 and CDR2 from the germline V gene are DFQATT and SNEGSKA (reference sequence). There are 13 residues in the CDR3.

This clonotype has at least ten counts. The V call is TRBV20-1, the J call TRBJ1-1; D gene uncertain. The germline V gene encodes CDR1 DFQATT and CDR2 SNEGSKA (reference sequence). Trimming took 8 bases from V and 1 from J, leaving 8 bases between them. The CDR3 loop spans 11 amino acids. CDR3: CSRDENTEAFF. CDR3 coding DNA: TGCAGTAGGGATGAGAACACTGAAGCTTTCTTT.

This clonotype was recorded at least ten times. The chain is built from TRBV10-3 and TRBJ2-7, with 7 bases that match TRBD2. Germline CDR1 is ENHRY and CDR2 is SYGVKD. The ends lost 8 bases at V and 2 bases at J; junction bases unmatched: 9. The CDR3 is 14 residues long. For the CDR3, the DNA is TGTGCCATCGGGGAGGCCGGGGGGACCTACGAGCAGTACTTC. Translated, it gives CAIGEAGGTYEQYF.

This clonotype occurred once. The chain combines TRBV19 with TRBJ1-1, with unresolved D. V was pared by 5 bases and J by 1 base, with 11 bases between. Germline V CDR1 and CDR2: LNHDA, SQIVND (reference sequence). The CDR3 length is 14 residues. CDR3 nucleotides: TGTGCCAGTAGTGTTCGGGAAAGGAACACTGAAGCTTTCTTT. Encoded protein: CASSVRERNTEAFF.

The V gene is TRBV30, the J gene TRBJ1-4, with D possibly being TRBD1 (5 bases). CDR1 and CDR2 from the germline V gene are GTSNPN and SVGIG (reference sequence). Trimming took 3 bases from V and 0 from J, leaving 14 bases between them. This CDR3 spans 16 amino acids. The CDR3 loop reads CAWSSDSYTTNEKLFF. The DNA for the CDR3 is TGTGCCTGGAGCTCAGACAGCTATACAACTAATGAAAAACTGTTTTTT.

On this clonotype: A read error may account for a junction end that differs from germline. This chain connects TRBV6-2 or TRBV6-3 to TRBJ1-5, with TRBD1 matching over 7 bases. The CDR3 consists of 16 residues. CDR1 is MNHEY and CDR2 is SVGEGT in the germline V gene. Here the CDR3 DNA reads TGTGCCAGCAGTTACCGGACAGGTACGAACAATCGGCCCCAGCATTTT. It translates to CASSYRTGTNNRPQHF.

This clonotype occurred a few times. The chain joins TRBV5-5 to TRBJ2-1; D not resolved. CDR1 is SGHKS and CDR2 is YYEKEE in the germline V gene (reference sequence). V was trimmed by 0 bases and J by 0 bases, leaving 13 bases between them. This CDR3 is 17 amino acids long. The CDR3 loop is CASSLVGFRNSYNEQFF. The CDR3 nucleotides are TGTGCCAGCAGCTTGGTAGGTTTCAGGAACTCCTACAATGAGCAGTTCTTC.

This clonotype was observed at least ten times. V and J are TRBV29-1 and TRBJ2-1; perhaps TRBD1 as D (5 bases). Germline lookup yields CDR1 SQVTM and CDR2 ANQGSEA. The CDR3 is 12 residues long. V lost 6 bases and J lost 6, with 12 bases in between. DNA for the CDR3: TGCAGCGTCAAGCAGGGTGGCAATGAGCAGTTCTTC. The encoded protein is CSVKQGGNEQFF.

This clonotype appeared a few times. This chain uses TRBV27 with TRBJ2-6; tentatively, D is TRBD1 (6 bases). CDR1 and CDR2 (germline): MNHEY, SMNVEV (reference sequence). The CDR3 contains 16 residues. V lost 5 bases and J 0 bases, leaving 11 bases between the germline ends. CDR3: CASSPRGSSGANVLTF. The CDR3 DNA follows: TGTGCCAGCAGTCCAAGGGGGAGCTCTGGGGCCAACGTCCTGACTTTC.

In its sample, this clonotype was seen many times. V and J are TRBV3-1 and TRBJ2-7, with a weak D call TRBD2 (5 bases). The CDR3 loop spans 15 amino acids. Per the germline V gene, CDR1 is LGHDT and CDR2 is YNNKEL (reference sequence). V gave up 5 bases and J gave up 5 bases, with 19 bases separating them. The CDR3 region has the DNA TGTGCCAGCAGCAACCCTAGCAGTGGTGTCCACGAGCAGTACTTC. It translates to CASSNPSSGVHEQYF.

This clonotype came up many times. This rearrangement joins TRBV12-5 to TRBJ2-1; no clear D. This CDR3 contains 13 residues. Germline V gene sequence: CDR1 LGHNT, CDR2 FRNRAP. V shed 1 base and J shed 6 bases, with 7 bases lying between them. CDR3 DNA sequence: TGTGCTAGTGGTTTGGGAGAGAGCAATGAGCAGTTCTTC. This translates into CASGLGESNEQFF.

The CDR3 sequence: CASSLVAAGNTIYF. The CDR3 DNA reads as TGTGCCAGCAGCTTAGTGGCCGCTGGAAACACCATATATTTT. The chain has TRBV7-9 and TRBJ1-3; D is unclear. The V and J ends lost 1 base and 2 bases respectively, with 6 bases between them. The CDR3 extends over 14 amino acids. Germline assignment: CDR1 SEHNR and CDR2 FQNEAQ (reference sequence).

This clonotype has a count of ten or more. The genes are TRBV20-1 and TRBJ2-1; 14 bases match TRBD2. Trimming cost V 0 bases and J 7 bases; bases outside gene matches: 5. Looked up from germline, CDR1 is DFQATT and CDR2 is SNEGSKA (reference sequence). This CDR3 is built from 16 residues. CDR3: CSARDLGTSGSNEQFF. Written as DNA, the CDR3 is TGCAGTGCTAGAGATCTAGGGACTAGCGGGAGTAATGAGCAGTTCTTC.

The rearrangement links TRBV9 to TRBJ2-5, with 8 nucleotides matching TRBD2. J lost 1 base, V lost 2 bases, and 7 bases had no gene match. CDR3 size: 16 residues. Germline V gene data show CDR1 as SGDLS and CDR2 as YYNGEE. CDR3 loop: CASSVGVAGGQETQYF. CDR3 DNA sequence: TGTGCCAGCAGCGTTGGGGTCGCGGGGGGCCAAGAGACCCAGTACTTC. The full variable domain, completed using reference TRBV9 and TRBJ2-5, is DSGVTQTPKHLITATGQRVTLRCSPRSGDLSVYWYQQSLDQGLQFLIQYYNGEERAKGNILERFSAQQFPDLHSELNLSSLELGDSALYFCASSVGVAGGQETQYFGPGTRLLVL.

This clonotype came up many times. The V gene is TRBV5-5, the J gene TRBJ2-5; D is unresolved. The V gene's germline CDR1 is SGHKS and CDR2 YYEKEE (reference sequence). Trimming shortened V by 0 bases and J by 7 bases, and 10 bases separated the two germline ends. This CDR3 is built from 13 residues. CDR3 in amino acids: CASSLAETGTQYF. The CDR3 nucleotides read TGTGCCAGCAGCTTGGCCGAAACGGGGACCCAGTACTTC. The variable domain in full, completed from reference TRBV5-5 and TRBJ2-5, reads DAGVTQSPTHLIKTRGQQVTLRCSPISGHKSVSWYQQVLGQGPQFIFQYYEKEERGRGNFPDRFSARQFPNYSSELNVNALLLGDSALYLCASSLAETGTQYFGPGTRLLVL.

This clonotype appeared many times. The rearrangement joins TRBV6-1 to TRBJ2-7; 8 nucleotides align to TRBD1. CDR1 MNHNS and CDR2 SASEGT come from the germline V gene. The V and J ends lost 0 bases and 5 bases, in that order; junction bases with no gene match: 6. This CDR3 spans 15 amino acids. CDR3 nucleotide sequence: TGTGCCAGCAGTGAAGCCGGGGGACAGGTAGACGAGCAGTACTTC. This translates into CASSEAGGQVDEQYF.

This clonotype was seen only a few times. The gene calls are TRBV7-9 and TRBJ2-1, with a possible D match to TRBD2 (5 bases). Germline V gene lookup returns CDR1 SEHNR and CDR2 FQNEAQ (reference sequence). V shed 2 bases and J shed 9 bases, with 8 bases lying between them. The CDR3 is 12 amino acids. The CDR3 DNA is TGTGCCAGCAGCTTACGGGGTAGTGAGCAGTTCTTC. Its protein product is CASSLRGSEQFF.

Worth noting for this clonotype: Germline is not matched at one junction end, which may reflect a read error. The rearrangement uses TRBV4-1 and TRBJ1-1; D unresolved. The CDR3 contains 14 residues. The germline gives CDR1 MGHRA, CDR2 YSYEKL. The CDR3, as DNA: TGCACCAGCAGCCCGACCCCCGGCGACACTGAAGCTTTCTTT. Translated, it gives CTSSPTPGDTEAFF.

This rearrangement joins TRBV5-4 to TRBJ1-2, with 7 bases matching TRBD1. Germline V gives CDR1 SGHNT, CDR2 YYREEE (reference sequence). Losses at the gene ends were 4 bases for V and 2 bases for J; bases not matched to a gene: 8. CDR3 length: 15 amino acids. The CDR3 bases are TGTGCCAGCAGCCGGGGTCAGGGGGACAACTATGGCTACACCTTC. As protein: CASSRGQGDNYGYTF. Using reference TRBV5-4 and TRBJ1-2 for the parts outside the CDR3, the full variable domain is ETGVTQSPTHLIKTRGQQVTLRCSSQSGHNTVSWYQQALGQGPQFIFQYYREEENGRGNFPPRFSGLQFPNYSSELNVNALELDDSALYLCASSRGQGDNYGYTFGSGTRLTVV.